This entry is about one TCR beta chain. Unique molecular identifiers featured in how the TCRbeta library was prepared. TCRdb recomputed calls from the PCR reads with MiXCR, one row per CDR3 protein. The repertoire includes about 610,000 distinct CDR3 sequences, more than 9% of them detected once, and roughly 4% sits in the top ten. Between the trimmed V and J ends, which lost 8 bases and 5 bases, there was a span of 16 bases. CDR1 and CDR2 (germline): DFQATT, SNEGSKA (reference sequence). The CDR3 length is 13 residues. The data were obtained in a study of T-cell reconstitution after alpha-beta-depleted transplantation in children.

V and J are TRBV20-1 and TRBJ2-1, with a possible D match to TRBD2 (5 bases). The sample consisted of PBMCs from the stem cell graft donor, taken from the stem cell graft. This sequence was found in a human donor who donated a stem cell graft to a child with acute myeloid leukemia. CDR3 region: CSSYWRTHNEQFF. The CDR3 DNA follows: TGCAGTTCTTATTGGAGGACCCACAATGAGCAGTTCTTC.